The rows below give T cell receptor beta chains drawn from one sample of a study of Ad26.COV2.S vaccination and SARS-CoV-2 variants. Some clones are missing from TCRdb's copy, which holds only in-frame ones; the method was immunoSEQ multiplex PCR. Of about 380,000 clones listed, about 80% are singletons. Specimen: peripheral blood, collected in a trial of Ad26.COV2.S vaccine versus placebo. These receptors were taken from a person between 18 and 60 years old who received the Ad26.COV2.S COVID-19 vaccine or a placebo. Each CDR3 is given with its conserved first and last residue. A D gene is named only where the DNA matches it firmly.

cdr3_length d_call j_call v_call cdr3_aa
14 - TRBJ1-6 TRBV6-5 CASTPGGEGSPLHF
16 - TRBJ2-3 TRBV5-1 CASSLGGEIGTDTQYF
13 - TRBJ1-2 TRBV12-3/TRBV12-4 CASSLTHPNGYTF
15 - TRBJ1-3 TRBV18 CASSPRVSSGNTIYF
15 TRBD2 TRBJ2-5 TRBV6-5 CASGPGLATQETQYF
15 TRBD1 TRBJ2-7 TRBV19 CASSTGTGGSYEQYF
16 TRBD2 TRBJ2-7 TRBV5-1 CASSLLTIAGGDEQYF
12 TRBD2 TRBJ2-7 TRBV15 CATSRDFGGEYF
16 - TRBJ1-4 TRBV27 CASRAYRRGTNEKLFF
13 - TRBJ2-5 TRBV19 CASSMRLAETQYF
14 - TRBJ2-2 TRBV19 CASKQHIGTGELFF
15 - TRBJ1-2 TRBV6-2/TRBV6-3 CASSKRQTTNYGYTF
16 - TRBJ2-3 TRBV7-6 CASSPHGGAGTDTQYF
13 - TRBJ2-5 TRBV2 CAGGRRGKETQYF
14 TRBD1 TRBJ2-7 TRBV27 CASSLRYRGSEQYF
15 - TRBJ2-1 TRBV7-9 CASSFHASSYNEQFF
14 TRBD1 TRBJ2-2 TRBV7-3 CASRQGANTGELFF
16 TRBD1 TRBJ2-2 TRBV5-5 CASSRTGTGYSGELFF
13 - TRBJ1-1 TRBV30 CAWSVGRGAEAFF
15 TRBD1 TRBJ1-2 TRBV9 CASSVDTGAGYGYTF
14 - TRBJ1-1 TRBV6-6 CASSYGDGITEAFF
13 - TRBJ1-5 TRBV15 CATSRDLLQPQHF
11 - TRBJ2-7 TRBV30 CAWSPWEEQYF
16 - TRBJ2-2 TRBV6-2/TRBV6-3 CASSSNRAMRNGELFF